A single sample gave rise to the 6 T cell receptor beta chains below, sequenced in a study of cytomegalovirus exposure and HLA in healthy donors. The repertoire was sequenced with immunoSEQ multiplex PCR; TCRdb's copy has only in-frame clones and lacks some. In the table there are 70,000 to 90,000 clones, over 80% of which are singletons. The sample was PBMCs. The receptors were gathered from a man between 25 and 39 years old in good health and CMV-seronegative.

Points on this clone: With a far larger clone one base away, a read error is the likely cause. DNA for the CDR3: TGTGCCAGTAGCGGGAACACTGAAGCTTTCTTT. It codes for CASSGNTEAFF. This rearrangement joins TRBV19 to TRBJ1-1; D unresolved. The germline gives CDR1 LNHDA, CDR2 SQIVND (reference sequence). V lost 6 bases and J lost 1, with 3 bases in between. The CDR3 totals 11 residues.

The DNA of the CDR3 is TGCGCCAGCAGCTTGGCGACTAGCAAGGGGACAGATACGCAGTATTTT. Residues: CASSLATSKGTDTQYF. The chain joins TRBV5-1 to TRBJ2-3; 7 bases fit TRBD2. CDR3 length: 16 amino acids. With 0 bases clipped from V and 3 bases from J, the junction kept 7 bases outside the gene matches. The V gene's germline CDR1 is SGHRS and CDR2 YFSETQ.

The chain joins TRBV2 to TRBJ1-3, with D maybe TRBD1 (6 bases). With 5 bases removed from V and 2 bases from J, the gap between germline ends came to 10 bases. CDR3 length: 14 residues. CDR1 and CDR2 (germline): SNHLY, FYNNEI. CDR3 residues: CASSPQGTGNTIYF. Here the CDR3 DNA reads TGTGCCAGCAGTCCGCAGGGGACTGGAAACACCATATATTTT.

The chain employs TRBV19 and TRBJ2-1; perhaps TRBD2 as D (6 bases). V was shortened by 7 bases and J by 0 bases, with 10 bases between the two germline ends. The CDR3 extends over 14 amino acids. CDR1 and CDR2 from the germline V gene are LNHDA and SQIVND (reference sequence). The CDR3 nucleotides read TGTGCCAGTACCGGAGGGAGCTCCTACAATGAGCAGTTCTTC. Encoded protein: CASTGGSSYNEQFF.

This CDR3 reads CASSQEGQGRDTQYF. CDR3 nucleotide sequence: TGCGCCAGCAGCCAAGAGGGACAGGGGAGAGATACGCAGTATTTT. V usage is TRBV4-1 and J usage is TRBJ2-3; 10 bases match TRBD1. J gave up 5 bases and V 0 bases, and 2 bases lay outside the gene matches. This CDR3 has 15 residues. Germline values: CDR1 MGHRA, CDR2 YSYEKL.

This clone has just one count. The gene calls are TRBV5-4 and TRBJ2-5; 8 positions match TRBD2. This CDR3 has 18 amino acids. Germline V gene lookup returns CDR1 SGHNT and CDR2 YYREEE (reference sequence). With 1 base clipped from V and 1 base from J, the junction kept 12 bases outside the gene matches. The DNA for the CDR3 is TGTGCCAGCAGCTTGTCGGTGTTCACGGCGGGAGGCCAAGAGACCCAGTACTTC. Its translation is CASSLSVFTAGGQETQYF.